A single sample gave rise to the 28 T cell receptor beta chains below, sequenced in a study of blood T cell repertoires in COVID-19. The table came from immunoSEQ multiplex PCR; TCRdb's copy has only in-frame clones and leaves some out. This table holds about 89,000 clones, approximately 84% found once. The sample consisted of peripheral blood. The receptors stem from a man between 70 and 80 years old with COVID-19, enrolled during active disease.

The chain couples TRBV11-2 to TRBJ2-6; 12 positions match TRBD1. Germline CDR1 SGHAT, CDR2 FQNNGV. J gave up 3 bases and V 4 bases, and 4 bases lay outside the gene matches. The CDR3 has 17 amino acids. The DNA of the CDR3 is TGTGCCAGCAGCTCCCGGGACAGGGGGCTTGGGGCCAACGTCCTGACTTTC. This translates into CASSSRDRGLGANVLTF.

This chain links TRBV4-1 with TRBJ2-2, with TRBD2 matching over 10 bases. J gave up 4 bases and V 6 bases, and 2 bases lay outside the gene matches. CDR1 and CDR2 from the germline V gene are MGHRA and YSYEKL. There are 14 residues in the CDR3. The CDR3 region is CASRSGRGTGELFF. The CDR3 DNA follows: TGCGCCAGCAGGAGCGGGAGGGGCACCGGGGAGCTGTTTTTT.

The gene calls are TRBV6-5 and TRBJ2-7, with 12 bases fitting TRBD2. In germline, CDR1 is MNHEY, CDR2 SVGAGI. This CDR3 comprises 14 residues. Trimming cost V 6 bases and J 3 bases; bases outside gene matches: 3. CDR3 loop: CASRLTSGGYEQYF. DNA of the CDR3: TGTGCCAGCAGGCTGACTAGCGGGGGCTACGAGCAGTACTTC.

This sequence joins TRBV4-3 and TRBJ1-6; D remains ambiguous. V lost 4 bases and J lost 1, with 11 bases in between. The CDR3 loop spans 16 amino acids. Germline CDR1 reads LGHNA; CDR2 reads YSLEER. The CDR3 region is CASSRAGDSYNSPLHF. The CDR3 DNA is TGCGCCAGCAGCCGAGCCGGGGATTCCTATAATTCACCCCTCCACTTT.

The V call is TRBV10-3, the J call TRBJ2-2, with D maybe TRBD1 (5 bases). This CDR3 is built from 16 residues. The germline gives CDR1 ENHRY, CDR2 SYGVKD. Trimming shortened V by 0 bases and J by 4 bases, and 12 bases separated the two germline ends. CDR3 in amino acids: CAISESSRQGTGELFF. As DNA, the CDR3 is TGTGCCATCAGTGAGTCGTCAAGGCAGGGCACCGGGGAGCTGTTTTTT.

This clone was seen ten or more times. This CDR3 is also generated by other DNA sequences in the sample. This chain joins TRBV4-3 and TRBJ1-6; no definite D call. This CDR3 comprises 17 residues. The ends were cut back, 0 bases at V and 5 bases at J, with 14 bases in the middle. CDR1 is LGHNA and CDR2 is YSLEER in the germline V gene. CDR3 sequence (DNA): TGCGCCAGCAGCCAAGATCCTGCAGGCGATAATAATTCACCCCTCCACTTT. It translates to CASSQDPAGDNNSPLHF.

The V and J genes are TRBV5-1 and TRBJ2-3; maybe TRBD1 (6 bases). Germline V gives CDR1 SGHRS, CDR2 YFSETQ. The ends were cut back, 4 bases at V and 2 bases at J, with 17 bases in the middle. The CDR3 totals 16 residues. CDR3 bases: TGCGCCAGCAGCGGACAGAATGGGATTGCCACAGATACGCAGTATTTT. Protein product: CASSGQNGIATDTQYF.

The J gene is TRBJ1-2, the V gene TRBV6-5; D is unresolved. The CDR3 consists of 15 residues. Between the trimmed V and J ends, which lost 7 bases and 4 bases, there was a span of 19 bases. Germline CDR1 MNHEY, CDR2 SVGAGI. Here the CDR3 reads CASILESGQLYGYTF. The CDR3 DNA is TGTGCCAGCATTCTCGAAAGCGGGCAGCTCTATGGCTACACCTTC.

This rearrangement joins TRBV7-2 to TRBJ1-1; 8 bases agree with TRBD1. The CDR3 loop spans 14 amino acids. The J segment lost 2 bases and the V segment lost 5 bases, leaving 4 bases of the junction unmatched. In germline, CDR1 is SGHTA, CDR2 FQGNSA. CDR3 in DNA: TGTGCCAGCAGCATACAGGGGGGCAACACTGAAGCTTTCTTT. It specifies CASSIQGGNTEAFF.

The rearrangement uses TRBV4-2 and TRBJ2-7; the D is unclear. V shed 1 base and J shed 3 bases, with 13 bases lying between them. Germline loops: CDR1 LGHNA, CDR2 YNFKEQ. This CDR3 contains 15 residues. CDR3 DNA: TGTGCCAGCAGCCAAGGAATGGCGGCCGTCTACGAGCAGTACTTC. Protein product: CASSQGMAAVYEQYF.

The CDR3 DNA reads TGTGCCAGCAGCTTTACGTGGGGCAGGGCCTACGAGCAGTACTTC. Its protein product is CASSFTWGRAYEQYF. The V and J genes are TRBV5-4 and TRBJ2-7, with D possibly TRBD1 on 5 matching bases. With 2 bases removed from V and 2 bases from J, the gap between germline ends came to 14 bases. Germline CDR1 SGHNT, CDR2 YYREEE (reference sequence). The CDR3 consists of 15 residues.

The chain employs TRBV28 and TRBJ1-2; TRBD1 matches at 8 bases. In germline, CDR1 is MDHEN, CDR2 SYDVKM. Trimming removed 7 bases from V and 5 bases from J; junction bases left unmatched: 6. CDR3 length: 13 residues. CDR3 DNA: TGTGCCAGCAAACTACAGGGGGAGTATGGCTACACCTTC. Its protein is CASKLQGEYGYTF.

The chain uses TRBV13 and TRBJ1-2, with 8 nucleotides matching TRBD1. The CDR3 covers 16 residues. J gave up 2 bases and V 5 bases, and 10 bases lay outside the gene matches. The germline V gene has CDR1 PRHDT and CDR2 FYEKMQ (reference sequence). Here the CDR3 DNA reads TGTGCCAGCAGCCGCGGGACAGGCATTCTAAACTATGGCTACACCTTC. This translates into CASSRGTGILNYGYTF.

V usage is TRBV4-2 and J usage is TRBJ1-5, with TRBD1 matching 10 bases. The CDR3 has 15 amino acids. Germline V gives CDR1 LGHNA, CDR2 YNFKEQ. V shed 1 base and J 8 bases; nucleotides not matched to a gene: 5. The CDR3 sequence is CASSQGSGQGEPQHF. CDR3 bases: TGTGCCAGCAGCCAAGGGTCTGGACAGGGGGAGCCCCAGCATTTT.

This clone was detected a few times. The chain has TRBV5-5 and TRBJ1-5; 7 nucleotides align to TRBD1. Germline V lookup: CDR1 SGHKS, CDR2 YYEKEE (reference sequence). Trimming at V came to 5 bases and at J to 3 bases, leaving 8 bases not matched to a gene. The CDR3 has 15 residues. The CDR3 DNA follows: TGTGCCAGCAGTGCAACAGGGGCGGACAATCAGCCCCAGCATTTT. Its translation is CASSATGADNQPQHF.

The chain couples TRBV10-1 to TRBJ2-7; D is uncertain. CDR1 is WNHNN and CDR2 is SYGVQD in the germline V gene (reference sequence). This CDR3 is 14 amino acids long. The V end was cut by 3 bases, the J end by 0 bases, with 9 bases between. The CDR3 nucleotides are TGCGCCAGCAGTGATGGCACCGCCTCCTACGAGCAGTACTTC. Translation gives CASSDGTASYEQYF.

The gene calls are TRBV11-2 and TRBJ1-2; D gene unclear. With 0 bases removed from V and 0 bases from J, the gap between germline ends came to 5 bases. Germline V gene lookup returns CDR1 SGHAT and CDR2 FQNNGV. The CDR3 is 14 amino acids. DNA for the CDR3: TGTGCCAGCAGCTTAGACTCCCCTAACTATGGCTACACCTTC. It specifies CASSLDSPNYGYTF.

V and J are TRBV28 and TRBJ1-4; the D gene is possibly TRBD1 (6 bases). This CDR3 region has 16 residues. The ends were cut back, 6 bases at V and 0 bases at J, with 14 bases in the middle. Germline CDR1 reads MDHEN; CDR2 reads SYDVKM. CDR3 amino acids: CASSPYRAPTNEKLFF. The CDR3 nucleotides read TGTGCCAGCAGCCCCTACAGGGCTCCAACTAATGAAAAACTGTTTTTT.

This chain joins TRBV27 and TRBJ2-7; D may be TRBD1 (5 bases). The CDR3 has 14 amino acids. V was trimmed by 4 bases and J by 3 bases, leaving 13 bases between them. Germline lookup yields CDR1 MNHEY and CDR2 SMNVEV (reference sequence). Here the CDR3 reads CASSSRVALYEQYF. The CDR3 DNA sequence: TGTGCCAGCAGTTCCAGGGTAGCACTCTACGAGCAGTACTTC.

The V gene is TRBV12-3 or TRBV12-4, the J gene TRBJ1-4; the D gene is possibly TRBD1 (5 bases). The CDR3 length is 13 residues. V lost 2 bases, J lost 12 bases, and 13 bases lay in between. DNA for the CDR3: TGTGCCAGCAGTTTAAATGACCTAGGGGAACTGTTTTTT. This translates into CASSLNDLGELFF.

This clone was detected only once. The V and J genes are TRBV28 and TRBJ1-2; the D gene is possibly TRBD1 (5 bases). The V gene's germline CDR1 is MDHEN and CDR2 SYDVKM. The CDR3 spans 15 residues. The ends were cut back, 6 bases at V and 7 bases at J, with 21 bases in the middle. Written as DNA, the CDR3 is TGTGCCAGCAGGCTTACCACAGGCCCGATTGGTGGCTACACCTTC. Amino acid sequence: CASRLTTGPIGGYTF.

V usage is TRBV5-1 and J usage is TRBJ2-1; D is ambiguous. There are 13 residues in the CDR3. The ends were cut back, 2 bases at V and 2 bases at J, with 5 bases in the middle. Germline assignment: CDR1 SGHRS and CDR2 YFSETQ. In DNA, the CDR3 is TGCGCCAGCAGCTTAACTACCTACAATGAGCAGTTCTTC. Protein sequence: CASSLTTYNEQFF.

This chain joins TRBV6-5 and TRBJ1-3; 7 bases align to TRBD1. Germline assignment: CDR1 MNHEY and CDR2 SVGAGI. The length of the CDR3 is 13 residues. Trimming at V came to 10 bases and at J to 2 bases, leaving 5 bases not matched to a gene. This CDR3 reads CATRGGAGNTIYF. The CDR3, as DNA: TGTGCCACCAGGGGGGGAGCTGGAAACACCATATATTTT.

This clone was counted at least ten times. The chain carries TRBV25-1 and TRBJ2-1; 11 bases are shared with TRBD2. This CDR3 contains 14 residues. CDR1 is MGHDK and CDR2 is SYGVNS in the germline V gene. Germline trimming cut 7 bases from V and 5 bases from J; bases unmatched to any gene: 4. CDR3 sequence (DNA): TGTGCCAGCATGGGTAGCGGGAGGGACAATGAGCAGTTCTTC. Translated: CASMGSGRDNEQFF.

Of note for this clone: With a much larger clone just one base away, this may be a read error. V usage is TRBV12-3 or TRBV12-4 and J usage is TRBJ1-1; D might be TRBD1 (5 bases). This CDR3 region has 12 residues. The CDR3 reads CVSSLGGTEAFF. CDR3 coding DNA: TGTGTCAGCAGTTTGGGGGGCACTGAAGCTTTCTTT.

The rearrangement links TRBV19 to TRBJ2-7; weak D call: TRBD1 (5 bases). V was trimmed by 8 bases and J by 4 bases, leaving 21 bases between them. The CDR3 length is 15 residues. Germline CDR1 LNHDA, CDR2 SQIVND (reference sequence). This chain's CDR3 is CASSPPRATFYEQYF. In nucleotides, the CDR3 is TGTGCCAGTTCCCCACCCAGGGCAACGTTTTACGAGCAGTACTTC.

This chain connects TRBV10-3 to TRBJ1-2; 7 positions match TRBD1. Germline lookup yields CDR1 ENHRY and CDR2 SYGVKD. The ends lost 2 bases at V and 4 bases at J; junction bases unmatched: 10. The CDR3 consists of 16 residues. DNA of the CDR3: TGTGCCATCAGTGAGGCCGGGACAAGGGACAGCTATGGCTACACCTTC. This gives the protein CAISEAGTRDSYGYTF.

V usage is TRBV4-3 and J usage is TRBJ1-1; D is uncertain. This CDR3 contains 16 residues. V lost 3 bases to trimming and J lost 6 bases, with 20 bases between them. Per germline, CDR1 LGHNA and CDR2 YSLEER. CDR3 in amino acids: CASSHSTSAALSEAFF. The CDR3 DNA sequence: TGCGCCAGCAGCCATTCGACATCGGCAGCCCTGTCTGAAGCTTTCTTT.